The clone carrying this TCR beta chain was counted many times. The CDR3 regions of TCR beta were amplified from RNA transcripts. In the first-round RT-PCR of the TCR CDR3, the HTBI primer set was used. Using its own MiXCR run on the multiplex PCR reads, TCRdb lists one record per CDR3 protein. The sample lists some 760,000 distinct CDR3 sequences, about 15% occurring once. These data are taken from a study of T cells in Graves' hyperthyroidism and ophthalmopathy. The source is a woman aged 18-30 years with Graves' hyperthyroidism. The sequenced sample consisted of blood.

CDR3 bases: TGTGCCTGGGATGCTGGGCCAGGGACAGAGCAAGAGACCCAGTACTTC. As protein: CAWDAGPGTEQETQYF. The chain links TRBV30 to TRBJ2-5; 7 bases fit TRBD1. CDR3 length: 16 amino acids. Germline lookup yields CDR1 GTSNPN and CDR2 SVGIG (reference sequence). After removal of 5 bases from V and 2 bases from J, the junction contained 14 bases not matched to a gene.